Below, 4 T cell receptor beta chains from the same sample are listed, as sequenced in a study of T cell repertoires in cytomegalovirus infection. One entry per CDR3 protein results from TCRdb running MiXCR on the reads. The profile shows around 310,000 distinct CDR3 sequences, 25% to 30% of them singletons. Antigen specificity for these receptors is unknown. The material sequenced was cultured PBMCs, taken from culture after CMV antigen stimulation. The receptors come from a human donor in good health (CMV status not recorded). Some clones in this sample may be carry-over from other donors' samples.

The chain couples TRBV2 to TRBJ2-5, with D perhaps assigned TRBD1 or TRBD2 (5 bases each). In germline, CDR1 is SNHLY, CDR2 FYNNEI. V lost 7 bases to trimming and J lost 4 bases, with 16 bases between them. The CDR3 totals 14 residues. The CDR3 is CASIRQTRGETQYF. DNA for the CDR3: TGTGCCAGCATTCGACAGACGAGGGGAGAGACCCAGTACTTC.

This chain connects TRBV4-1 to TRBJ1-5, with D maybe TRBD1 (5 bases). Trimming removed 0 bases from V and 5 bases from J, with 14 bases in between. The CDR3 runs to 16 residues. The germline V gene has CDR1 MGHRA and CDR2 YSYEKL. CDR3 in amino acids: CASSQEGDSPYQPQHF. CDR3 nucleotide sequence: TGCGCCAGCAGCCAAGAGGGAGACAGCCCTTATCAGCCCCAGCATTTT.

In its sample, this clonotype was seen a few times. The gene calls are TRBV20-1 and TRBJ2-3; 8 nucleotides agree with TRBD1. The CDR3 covers 15 residues. Germline V gene data show CDR1 as DFQATT and CDR2 as SNEGSKA (reference sequence). Losses at the gene ends were 0 bases for V and 2 bases for J; bases not matched to a gene: 4. In DNA form, the CDR3 reads TGCAGTGCTAGAGAAGGGACAGGCTACACAGATACGCAGTATTTT. It codes for CSAREGTGYTDTQYF.

The chain links TRBV5-8 to TRBJ2-6, with unresolved D. Germline values: CDR1 SGHTS, CDR2 YDEGEE. This CDR3 is 15 amino acids long. V gave up 4 bases and J gave up 0 bases, with 8 bases separating them. CDR3 nucleotide sequence: TGTGCCAGCAGCCCTCAGCTCTCTGGGGCCAACGTCCTGACTTTC. It is translated as CASSPQLSGANVLTF.